This is a list of T cell receptor beta chains from one sample in a study of OX40 agonist ivuxolimab in advanced cancers. The assay was immunoSEQ multiplex PCR, and TCRdb's table has in-frame clones only and misses some. Of tens of thousands of clones listed, around 89% were seen once; the top ten hold roughly 12%. Material: CD4+ or CD8+ T cells sorted from blood, obtained in a trial of the OX40 agonist ivuxolimab. The receptor set was obtained from an adult with an advanced solid tumor such as melanoma, head and neck, liver or kidney cancer. Each CDR3 is given with its conserved first and last residue. Fields, in order: J gene, clone size, V gene, D gene, CDR3 DNA, CDR3 protein. D genes are given only for firm matches. Clone size, where shown, is once, few, many, or a class for clones that have expanded.

TRBJ2-5	once	TRBV7-2	TRBD2	TGTGCCAGCAGCCAAACCCCGGGTACTAGCGGGGAGGGGCAAGAGACCCAGTACTTC	CASSQTPGTSGEGQETQYF
TRBJ2-7	.	TRBV2	.	TGTGCCAGCAGTGTCGGGGGTGGGTACGAGCAGTACTTC	CASSVGGGYEQYF
TRBJ2-7	.	TRBV4-1	TRBD2	TGCGCCAGCAGCCCAGGACTAGCGGGAGGAGCCTACGAGCAGTACTTC	CASSPGLAGGAYEQYF
TRBJ2-1	.	TRBV5-8	TRBD2	TGTGCCAGCAGCTTCGGCGGGAGTTCCTACAATGAGCAGTTCTTC	CASSFGGSSYNEQFF
TRBJ2-1	.	TRBV28	.	TGTGCCAGCAGGGAGGGCCGTTATGAGCAGTTCTTC	CASREGRYEQFF
TRBJ2-4	.	TRBV9	.	TGTGCCAGCAGCGTAGCTGGAGGGGCCAAAAACATTCAGTACTTC	CASSVAGGAKNIQYF
TRBJ2-3	.	TRBV6-6	TRBD2	TGTGCCAGCAGTTTACTAGCGGACGGCACAGATACGCAGTATTTT	CASSLLADGTDTQYF
TRBJ2-7	.	TRBV11-2	.	TGTGCCAGCAGCTTAAGGCCAGGGTTGACCTACGAGCAGTACTTC	CASSLRPGLTYEQYF
TRBJ2-7	.	TRBV12-5	.	TGTGCTAGTGGTTCCGGCTACGAGCAGTACTTC	CASGSGYEQYF
TRBJ2-7	.	TRBV4-2	TRBD2	TGTGCCAGCAGCCAAGGGACTAGCGTTGCCTACGAGCAGTACTTC	CASSQGTSVAYEQYF
TRBJ2-3	.	TRBV27	.	TGTGCCAGCAGTGGGACCGCGACAACAGATACGCAGTATTTT	CASSGTATTDTQYF
TRBJ1-5	.	TRBV28	.	TGTGCCAGCAGGGGGAGAGGGAACCCTTATAGCAATCAGCCCCAGCATTTT	CASRGRGNPYSNQPQHF
TRBJ2-1	medium-sized	TRBV5-1	.	TGCGCCAGCACCTTTCCTTCAGGGGATGAGCAGTTCTTC	CASTFPSGDEQFF
TRBJ2-1	.	TRBV27	.	TGTGCCAGCAGTTTATCGGGGTCGATCTACAATGAGCAGTTCTTC	CASSLSGSIYNEQFF
TRBJ2-2	.	TRBV7-6	TRBD2	TGTGCCAGCAGCCCAGGACTAGCGGGAGTGACCGGGGAGCTGTTTTTT	CASSPGLAGVTGELFF
TRBJ1-4	.	TRBV28	.	TGTGCCAGCAGTTTACAATACGGGGGTGAAAAACTGTTTTTT	CASSLQYGGEKLFF
TRBJ2-2	once	TRBV7-7	.	TGTGCTAGCAGCTTAGCGAGTGCTAACGTCGAGGGAACCGGGGAGCTGTTTTTT	CASSLASANVEGTGELFF
TRBJ1-2	few	TRBV2	.	TGTGCCAGCAGTGAAGCGCGCGTGAACTATGGCTACACCTTC	CASSEARVNYGYTF
TRBJ2-7	.	TRBV4-3	.	TGCGCCAGCAGCCAGGGGGCGAGTGGCGGCTCCATCACCTACGAGCAGTACTTC	CASSQGASGGSITYEQYF
TRBJ2-1	.	TRBV28	TRBD1	TGTGCCAGCACCATGACAGGGGGTGTGTACAATGAGCAGTTCTTC	CASTMTGGVYNEQFF
TRBJ1-2	.	TRBV5-5	TRBD1	TGTGCCAGCAGCCCGACAGGGAACGCTGACTATGGCTACACCTTC	CASSPTGNADYGYTF
TRBJ2-7	.	TRBV9	.	TGTGCCAGCAGCGTAGAGGCTGAGAGCTCCTACGAGCAGTACTTC	CASSVEAESSYEQYF
TRBJ2-3	.	TRBV29-1	TRBD2	TGCAGCGTGGCGGTGGGCGGGAGATTCGCAGATACGCAGTATTTT	CSVAVGGRFADTQYF
TRBJ1-2	.	TRBV27	TRBD1	TGTGCCAGCAGTCGACAGGGGGATCATGGCTACACCTTC	CASSRQGDHGYTF
TRBJ2-1	.	TRBV27	.	TGTGCCAGCAGTTTCCTCGGGGGTGGAAATGAGCAGTTCTTC	CASSFLGGGNEQFF
TRBJ2-2	.	TRBV7-9	.	TGCGCCAGCAGCTTCTGGGACACCGGGGAGCTGTTTTTT	CASSFWDTGELFF
TRBJ2-7	.	TRBV5-1	TRBD2	TGCGCCAGCCGGGGGGGCGAGGACGAGCAGTACTTC	CASRGGEDEQYF
TRBJ2-3	.	TRBV6-5	.	TGTGCCAGCAGTTACTCGGACAGCTCCACAGATACGCAGTATTTT	CASSYSDSSTDTQYF
TRBJ1-3	.	TRBV10-1	.	TGCGCCAGCAGGAGGACTGCCTCTGGAAACACCATATATTTT	CASRRTASGNTIYF
TRBJ1-1	few	TRBV5-6	.	TGTGCCAGCAGCTTGGAACGGCGTGAAGCTTTCTTT	CASSLERREAFF
TRBJ2-1	.	TRBV9	.	TGTGCCAGCAGCGCCTCGGACACCTACAATGAGCAGTTCTTC	CASSASDTYNEQFF
TRBJ2-6	.	TRBV29-1	.	TGCAGCGTTTTTTCCTCTGGGGCCAACGTCCTGACTTTC	CSVFSSGANVLTF
TRBJ1-1	.	TRBV19	.	TGTGCCAGTAGTATGGCCGCAGCACTGAACACTGAAGCTTTCTTT	CASSMAAALNTEAFF
TRBJ1-1	.	TRBV28	.	TGTGCCAGCAGTTTAGACAAGCCGAATGAAGCTTTCTTT	CASSLDKPNEAFF
TRBJ2-5	.	TRBV27	.	TGTGCCAGCAGTTTATCTCCGACCCCTAGACAAGAGACCCAGTACTTC	CASSLSPTPRQETQYF
TRBJ2-3	.	TRBV4-2	.	TGTGCCAGCAGCCAAGACAGGGCCCTTTCCACAGATACGCAGTATTTT	CASSQDRALSTDTQYF
TRBJ2-1	.	TRBV7-2	TRBD2	TGTGCCAGCAGCCCAGAAGCCCGAGAGCGGGAGGGGGCCTACAATGAGCAGTTCTTC	CASSPEAREREGAYNEQFF
TRBJ1-1	few	TRBV5-1	.	TGCGCCAGCAAGGGGGACTTAGGACAGATAGAAGCTTTCTTT	CASKGDLGQIEAFF
TRBJ2-5	once	TRBV6-1	TRBD1	TGTGCCAGCAGGGAGACAGGGAAGGAGACCCAGTACTTC	CASRETGKETQYF
TRBJ2-1	.	TRBV19	.	TGTGCCAGTAGCAAGGACGTCCTCCCCGGGTCCTACAATGAGCAGTTCTTC	CASSKDVLPGSYNEQFF
TRBJ2-1	once	TRBV7-9	TRBD2	TGTGCCAGCAGCTTAACTAGCGGGAGAATGGATGAGCAGTTCTTC	CASSLTSGRMDEQFF
TRBJ2-5	.	TRBV6-4	.	TGTGCCAGCAGTTACGCGGCGGTGGAGGAGACCCAGTACTTC	CASSYAAVEETQYF
TRBJ2-5	.	TRBV19	.	TGTGCCAGTAGTATAGTGGGCCGTCAAGAGACCCAGTACTTC	CASSIVGRQETQYF
TRBJ2-7	.	TRBV2	.	TGTGCCAGCAGTGGGACAAATTACGAGCAGTACTTC	CASSGTNYEQYF
TRBJ2-1	.	TRBV5-4	TRBD2	TGTGCCAGCAGCCTAGCGGGAGTTGGCTACAATGAGCAGTTCTTC	CASSLAGVGYNEQFF
TRBJ2-2	.	TRBV15	TRBD1	TGTGCCACCAGCAGAGATTTAGGACAGGGGTTCACCGGGGAGCTGTTTTTT	CATSRDLGQGFTGELFF
TRBJ2-3	.	TRBV7-3	.	TGTGCCAGCAGCTTCCCCGACGGCACAGATACGCAGTATTTT	CASSFPDGTDTQYF
TRBJ2-1	.	TRBV19	.	TGTGCCAGTAGTATCCCGACGCAAGAGCAGTTCTTC	CASSIPTQEQFF
TRBJ2-7	.	TRBV28	TRBD2	TGTGCCAGCAGCAGGACCCAACTAGCGGGAGACTTAGGGCAGTACTTC	CASSRTQLAGDLGQYF
TRBJ2-7	medium-sized	TRBV7-9	.	TGTGCCAGCAGCTCAGCCGGCGGGTGGGAGCAGTACTTC	CASSSAGGWEQYF
TRBJ2-7	.	TRBV7-2	.	TGTGCCAGCAGCTCCTACCCACAGGACTACGAGCAGTACTTC	CASSSYPQDYEQYF
TRBJ2-1	medium-sized	TRBV30	.	TGTGCCTGGGTAGCGGAGAGCTCCTACAATGAGCAGTTCTTC	CAWVAESSYNEQFF
TRBJ2-2	.	TRBV27	.	TGTGCCAGCAGTTTGCTTAATGGGGGGAACACCGGGGAGCTGTTTTTT	CASSLLNGGNTGELFF
TRBJ2-1	.	TRBV15	TRBD2	TGTGCCACCAGCAGAGCGAAGGCTAGCGGGATCAATGAGCAGTTCTTC	CATSRAKASGINEQFF
TRBJ2-3	.	TRBV7-2	TRBD1	TGTGCCAGCAGCTTAGCCGGGACAGGGGGTTCATCAGATACGCAGTATTTT	CASSLAGTGGSSDTQYF
TRBJ1-4	.	TRBV28	TRBD1	TGTGCCTCGGAACCTTACAGGGGTGCAACTAATGAAAAACTGTTTTTT	CASEPYRGATNEKLFF